The TCR beta chain under discussion was sequenced for a study of cytomegalovirus exposure and HLA in healthy donors. The PCR made use of 60 Vbeta and 13 Jbeta primers. Per the original data handling: Some 10 million of 80 million to 85 million unique TCR beta chains were shared, per a later count. Assay: immunoSEQ multiplex PCR; the TCRdb copy retains only in-frame clones and omits some. The V and J calls and clone size were taken over from that table, and D and trimming were inferred from the DNA. The sample lists under 200,000 clones, approximately 79% occurring once. The CDR3 runs 15 residues. Germline lookup yields CDR1 SGHTA and CDR2 FQGNSA. The ends were cut back, 4 bases at V and 3 bases at J, with 13 bases in the middle.

The source material was PBMCs. The source is a man in his fifties in good health and CMV-seropositive. The gene calls are TRBV7-2 and TRBJ1-5, with D uncertain. The CDR3, as DNA: TGTGCCAGCAGCTACGGAACAGCCAACAATCAGCCCCAGCATTTT. It translates to CASSYGTANNQPQHF.